Shown below are 20 T cell receptor beta chains from a single sample sequenced in a study of T cell changes during pregnancy in multiple sclerosis. This table comes from immunoSEQ multiplex PCR, and its TCRdb copy is limited to in-frame clones, with some not included. Of about 38,000 clones listed, 92% are singletons. Source: CD8+ T cells from peripheral blood mononuclear cells, taken in the third trimester of pregnancy. The receptors shown here come from a female donor with multiple sclerosis, enrolled in a pregnancy study.

This chain connects TRBV5-5 to TRBJ2-7; D not resolved. Germline V lookup: CDR1 SGHKS, CDR2 YYEKEE (reference sequence). Deletions cut 0 bases from V and 3 bases from J, with 10 bases between. The length of the CDR3 is 14 residues. The CDR3 loop reads CASSLEQTIYEQYF. CDR3 DNA sequence: TGTGCCAGCAGCTTGGAACAGACAATCTACGAGCAGTACTTC.

The CDR3 sequence: CASSLGGLRYEQYF. CDR3 coding DNA: TGTGCCAGCAGCTTGGGAGGACTCCGCTACGAGCAGTACTTC. The V gene is TRBV5-4, the J gene TRBJ2-7; tentatively, D is TRBD2 (5 bases). The germline gives CDR1 SGHNT, CDR2 YYREEE (reference sequence). Trimming shortened V by 0 bases and J by 3 bases, and 10 bases separated the two germline ends. The CDR3 runs 14 residues.

The chain employs TRBV6-1 and TRBJ2-7; D is ambiguous. This CDR3 has 14 amino acids. V was cut by 0 bases and J by 5 bases, with 11 bases left in between. Germline V gives CDR1 MNHNS, CDR2 SASEGT. The CDR3 loop is CASSEAQPLDEQYF. DNA for the CDR3: TGTGCCAGCAGTGAAGCGCAACCTTTAGACGAGCAGTACTTC.

The chain employs TRBV27 and TRBJ1-1; no firm D call. V lost 3 bases, J lost 1 base, and 9 bases lay in between. CDR3 length: 14 residues. Per germline, CDR1 MNHEY and CDR2 SMNVEV (reference sequence). CDR3 nucleotides: TGTGCCAGCAGTTTTTATGGAGGGAACACTGAAGCTTTCTTT. Amino acids: CASSFYGGNTEAFF.

This clone qualifies as medium-sized. V is TRBV11-2 and J is TRBJ2-5; 11 positions match TRBD2. After removal of 5 bases from V and 4 bases from J, the junction contained 6 bases not matched to a gene. This CDR3 is 15 amino acids long. The V gene's germline CDR1 is SGHAT and CDR2 FQNNGV. The CDR3 here is CASSPGLADLETQYF. In DNA form, the CDR3 reads TGTGCCAGCAGCCCGGGACTAGCGGACTTAGAGACCCAGTACTTC.

The V and J genes are TRBV29-1 and TRBJ2-5, with TRBD1 matching 8 bases. V was clipped by 2 bases and J by 4 bases; unmatched bases: 6. Germline lookup yields CDR1 SQVTM and CDR2 ANQGSEA. The CDR3 consists of 14 residues. The CDR3 nucleotides are TGCAGCGTTGAATTCCAGGGGGCCACAGAGACCCAGTACTTC. The encoded protein is CSVEFQGATETQYF.

The chain employs TRBV5-6 and TRBJ1-5; perhaps TRBD1 as D (5 bases). This CDR3 spans 16 amino acids. The germline V gene encodes CDR1 SGHDT and CDR2 YYEEEE. Deletions cut 0 bases from V and 2 bases from J, with 12 bases between. CDR3 in DNA: TGTGCCAGCAGCTTGGTGGGGGGAGTGGGCAATCAGCCCCAGCATTTT. Translated, it gives CASSLVGGVGNQPQHF. Together with reference TRBV5-6 and TRBJ1-5, the CDR3 gives the full variable domain: DAGVTQSPTHLIKTRGQQVTLRCSPKSGHDTVSWYQQALGQGPQFIFQYYEEEERQRGNFPDRFSGHQFPNYSSELNVNALLLGDSALYLCASSLVGGVGNQPQHFGDGTRLSIL.

This chain links TRBV30 with TRBJ1-6; TRBD1 matches at 9 bases. Germline V lookup: CDR1 GTSNPN, CDR2 SVGIG (reference sequence). The CDR3 sequence is 14 residues long. V shed 2 bases, J shed 9 bases, and the junction held 5 bases outside the gene matches. For the CDR3, the DNA is TGTGCCTGGAGTCTACAGGGGGCAATTTCACCCCTCCACTTT. This encodes CAWSLQGAISPLHF.

The chain joins TRBV5-1 to TRBJ2-2, with TRBD2 as a possible D gene (5 bases). Germline loops: CDR1 SGHRS, CDR2 YFSETQ. The V end lost 7 bases, the J end lost 1 base, and 8 bases lay between the germline ends. The CDR3 runs to 13 residues. The CDR3 bases are TGCGCCAGCGAGGAGGTGAACACCGGGGAGCTGTTTTTT. Translated, it gives CASEEVNTGELFF. The full variable domain, with the rest looked up from reference TRBV5-1 and TRBJ2-2, is KAGVTQTPRYLIKTRGQQVTLSCSPISGHRSVSWYQQTPGQGLQFLFEYFSETQRNKGNFPGRFSGRQFSNSRSEMNVSTLELGDSALYLCASEEVNTGELFFGEGSRLTVL.

This chain connects TRBV29-1 to TRBJ2-4; D possibly corresponds to TRBD2 (5 bases). The germline CDR1 and CDR2 sequences are SQVTM and ANQGSEA. V was cut by 2 bases and J by 0 bases, with 11 bases left in between. The CDR3 loop spans 15 amino acids. CDR3 in amino acids: CSVEKGRGAKNIQYF. CDR3 DNA: TGCAGCGTTGAAAAGGGCCGGGGAGCCAAAAACATTCAGTACTTC.

The V call is TRBV19, the J call TRBJ2-7, with TRBD2 matching 11 bases. The CDR3 runs 17 residues. Germline CDR1 LNHDA, CDR2 SQIVND (reference sequence). J lost 3 bases, V lost 1 base, and 8 bases had no gene match. The CDR3 DNA reads TGTGCCAGTAGTATAGTGTCCCCGACTAGCGGGATCTACGAGCAGTACTTC. Translated: CASSIVSPTSGIYEQYF.

V usage is TRBV5-4 and J usage is TRBJ1-2; 8 bases line up with TRBD1. Trimming at V came to 3 bases and at J to 6 bases, leaving 7 bases not matched to a gene. The CDR3 runs to 14 residues. The germline CDR1 and CDR2 sequences are SGHNT and YYREEE (reference sequence). Here the CDR3 DNA reads TGTGCCAGCAGCTCCGGACAGGGCAGAAATGGCTACACCTTC. Translation: CASSSGQGRNGYTF.

The chain uses TRBV7-9 and TRBJ2-1; D is unclear. CDR3 length: 15 residues. In germline, CDR1 is SEHNR, CDR2 FQNEAQ (reference sequence). The V end was cut by 3 bases, the J end by 2 bases, with 11 bases between. CDR3 sequence (DNA): TGTGCCAGCAGCTTGTCCAGCGCCGCCTACAATGAGCAGTTCTTC. Protein: CASSLSSAAYNEQFF. The full variable domain, in which reference TRBV7-9 and TRBJ2-1 provide the parts outside the CDR3, is DTGVSQNPRHKITKRGQNVTFRCDPISEHNRLYWYRQTLGQGPEFLTYFQNEAQLEKSRLLSDRFSAERPKGSFSTLEIQRTEQGDSAMYLCASSLSSAAYNEQFFGPGTRLTVL.

A word on this clone: A much larger clone lies a single base off, so this may be a read error. J is TRBJ2-3 and V is TRBV6-1, with 12 bases lining up with TRBD2. Germline V gives CDR1 MNHNS, CDR2 SASEGT. The CDR3 has 14 amino acids. Trimming at V came to 4 bases and at J to 4 bases, leaving 0 bases not matched to a gene. CDR3 bases: TGTGCCAGCAGTGGACTAGCGGGAGCAGATACGCAGTATTTT. This codes for CASSGLAGADTQYF.

The rearrangement uses TRBV7-9 and TRBJ2-5; 8 bases align to TRBD2. The CDR3 consists of 15 residues. Trimming at V came to 4 bases and at J to 2 bases, leaving 6 bases not matched to a gene. CDR1 and CDR2 from the germline V gene are SEHNR and FQNEAQ (reference sequence). The CDR3 coding sequence is TGTGCCAGCAGCTCGAGCGGGAGCGAACAAGAGACCCAGTACTTC. This translates into CASSSSGSEQETQYF. Looking up the rest from reference TRBV7-9 and TRBJ2-5 gives the full variable domain: DTGVSQNPRHKITKRGQNVTFRCDPISEHNRLYWYRQTLGQGPEFLTYFQNEAQLEKSRLLSDRFSAERPKGSFSTLEIQRTEQGDSAMYLCASSSSGSEQETQYFGPGTRLLVL.

The chain links TRBV12-5 to TRBJ2-1; the D gene is possibly TRBD1 (6 bases). The CDR3 consists of 15 residues. Germline loops: CDR1 LGHNT, CDR2 FRNRAP. Trimming cost V 6 bases and J 3 bases, with 15 bases left between them. CDR3 sequence (DNA): TGTGCTAGTGGGGTTACAGGGCAAGACTACAATGAGCAGTTCTTC. Translating gives CASGVTGQDYNEQFF. The complete variable domain, with remaining parts taken from reference TRBV12-5 and TRBJ2-1, reads DARVTQTPRHKVTEMGQEVTMRCQPILGHNTVFWYRQTMMQGLELLAYFRNRAPLDDSGMPKDRFSAEMPDATLATLKIQPSEPRDSAVYFCASGVTGQDYNEQFFGPGTRLTVL.

The V gene is TRBV9, the J gene TRBJ2-3; TRBD2 agrees at 11 bases. The CDR3 has 16 residues. In germline, CDR1 is SGDLS, CDR2 YYNGEE. The V segment lost 3 bases and the J segment 1 base; nucleotides outside the gene matches: 4. The CDR3 spells CASSDRLAGRTDTQYF. CDR3 DNA: TGTGCCAGCAGCGACAGACTAGCGGGACGCACAGATACGCAGTATTTT.

The chain employs TRBV28 and TRBJ2-7; 9 bases are shared with TRBD2. The germline V gene has CDR1 MDHEN and CDR2 SYDVKM. V dropped 4 bases and J dropped 1; count of bases not matched to a gene: 5. This CDR3 region has 15 residues. The CDR3 reads CASSSSGMRSYEQYF. The DNA of the CDR3 is TGTGCCAGCAGTTCTAGCGGGATGAGGTCCTACGAGCAGTACTTC.

The rearrangement uses TRBV6-5 and TRBJ2-3, with 8 bases lining up with TRBD2. This CDR3 is built from 15 residues. The trim removed 2 bases at V and 6 bases at J, leaving 7 bases unmatched. The germline V gene encodes CDR1 MNHEY and CDR2 SVGAGI. CDR3 nucleotides: TGTGCCAGCAGTTACGAGTCGGGAGGGCCGGATACGCAGTATTTT. It is translated as CASSYESGGPDTQYF.

The chain recombines TRBV9 with TRBJ2-7, with 8 bases fitting TRBD2. CDR3 length: 16 residues. In germline, CDR1 is SGDLS, CDR2 YYNGEE. Trimming cost V 3 bases and J 0 bases; bases outside gene matches: 8. This CDR3 reads CASSAGGDGSSYEQYF. CDR3 in DNA: TGTGCCAGCAGCGCGGGGGGGGACGGCAGCTCCTACGAGCAGTACTTC.